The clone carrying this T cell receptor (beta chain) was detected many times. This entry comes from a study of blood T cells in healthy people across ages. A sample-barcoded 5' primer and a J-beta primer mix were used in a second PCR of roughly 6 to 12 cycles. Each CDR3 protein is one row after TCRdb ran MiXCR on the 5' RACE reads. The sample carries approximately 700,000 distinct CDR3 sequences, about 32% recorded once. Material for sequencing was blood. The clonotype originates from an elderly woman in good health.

Written as DNA, the CDR3 is TGTGCCAGCAGCTTAATAGGTAGACAGGGGGAAGAGACCCAGTACTTC. Encoded protein: CASSLIGRQGEETQYF. The V call is TRBV7-3, the J call TRBJ2-5; TRBD1 matches 9 bases. The V segment lost 1 base and the J segment 3 bases; nucleotides outside the gene matches: 6. Germline CDR1 is SGHTA and CDR2 is FQGTGA. The CDR3 is 16 residues long.